Listed below are T cell receptor beta chains from one sample, sequenced in a study of T cells in Graves' hyperthyroidism and ophthalmopathy. TCRdb re-called the multiplex PCR reads through MiXCR, storing one row per CDR3 protein. Of 700,000 or so distinct CDR3 sequences listed, approximately 15% are singletons. The sequenced sample was blood. The source is a woman aged 45-60 years with Graves' ophthalmopathy. Both conserved end residues are part of each CDR3. A D gene is named only where the DNA matches it firmly. Clone size is shown for a subset of rows, as once, few, many or a class of expanded clone.

abundance	d_gene	v_gene	j_gene	CDR3nt	CDR3aa
many	NA	TRBV6-1	TRBJ2-1	TGTGCCAGCAGTGAATTGTGGGCTGCGTACAATGAGCAGTTCTTC	CASSELWAAYNEQFF
many	TRBD2	TRBV11-1	TRBJ2-1	TGTGCCAGCAGCTTAGTAGGGACTAGCGTCAATGAGCAGTTCTTC	CASSLVGTSVNEQFF
many	NA	TRBV20-1	TRBJ1-2	TGCAGTGCTAAGCTCAGGGCTGGCTACACCTTC	CSAKLRAGYTF
few	NA	TRBV9	TRBJ1-5	TGTGCCAGCAGCCCGGGACATCGGAATCAGCCCCAGCATTTT	CASSPGHRNQPQHF
many	TRBD2	TRBV30	TRBJ2-7	TGTGCCTGGGGACTTGGGACTAGCGTCGGCCAGCTAGCTTACGAGCAGTACTTC	CAWGLGTSVGQLAYEQYF
NA	NA	TRBV13	TRBJ2-1	TGTGCCAGCAGCCATTCAGGGGCCGCCTACAATGAGCAGTTCTTC	CASSHSGAAYNEQFF
many	TRBD1	TRBV7-2	TRBJ2-7	TGTGCCAGCAGCTTAGCGCTAAGGGGGACAGGGCTCAGTCGCGAGCAGTACTTC	CASSLALRGTGLSREQYF
many	TRBD2	TRBV12-3/TRBV12-4	TRBJ2-1	TGTGCCAGCACCCCGGGACTAGCGGGACTCAATGAGCAGTTCTTC	CASTPGLAGLNEQFF
many	TRBD1	TRBV6-1	TRBJ2-1	TGTGCCAGCAGTGAAACCGACAGGGTTTGGAATGAGCAGTTCTTC	CASSETDRVWNEQFF
NA	NA	TRBV4-3	TRBJ2-7	TGCGCCAGCAGCCAAGATTTGTTGGGACTTCCCTCCTACGAGCAGTACTTC	CASSQDLLGLPSYEQYF
many	TRBD2	TRBV5-6	TRBJ2-3	TGTGCCAGCAGCTCGGGCACTAGCGACAGCACAGATACGCAGTATTTT	CASSSGTSDSTDTQYF
many	NA	TRBV7-8	TRBJ2-1	TGTGCCAGCAGCTCCATGGGGGCGTACAATGAGCAGTTCTTC	CASSSMGAYNEQFF
many	TRBD1	TRBV6-1	TRBJ1-5	TGTGCCAGCAGACCCGCCAGGGGGCAGGGTCAGCCCCAGCATTTT	CASRPARGQGQPQHF
NA	NA	TRBV27	TRBJ2-2	TGTGCCAGCAGTTTAAAGGAAACCGGGGAGCTGTTTTTT	CASSLKETGELFF
many	TRBD2	TRBV12-3/TRBV12-4	TRBJ2-7	TGTGCCAGCAGTTCCAGCCTCGGGACTAGCGGTCTTCGGTACGAGCAGTACTTC	CASSSSLGTSGLRYEQYF
NA	NA	TRBV19	TRBJ1-3	TGTGCCAGTGGCGGAACGAGGTCTGGAAACACCATATATTTT	CASGGTRSGNTIYF
many	NA	TRBV28	TRBJ2-7	TGTGCCAGCAACCAATATAAGGGTTACGAGCAGTACTTC	CASNQYKGYEQYF
many	TRBD1	TRBV5-1	TRBJ2-7	TGCGCCAGCAGCGAACAGGGGACCTCCTACGAGCAGTACTTC	CASSEQGTSYEQYF
NA	TRBD2	TRBV7-3	TRBJ2-3	TGTGCCAGCAGCTTAAGGGCTAGCGGGAGCGCAGATACGCAGTATTTT	CASSLRASGSADTQYF
few	NA	TRBV9	TRBJ1-5	TGTGCCAGCAGCGTAGCTTTCAGGGCTTATCTAAATCAGCCCCAGCATTTT	CASSVAFRAYLNQPQHF
many	NA	TRBV7-8	TRBJ2-1	TGTGCCAGCAGCCCGTGGACAAGCTCCTACAATGAGCAGTTCTTC	CASSPWTSSYNEQFF
NA	NA	TRBV9	TRBJ2-3	TGTGCCAGCAGCGGATCCGGGAGTTACGCAGATACGCAGTATTTT	CASSGSGSYADTQYF
NA	NA	TRBV19	TRBJ1-1	TGTGCCAGTAGTAGACCCCCGGAGCGTTCAGAAGCTTTCTTT	CASSRPPERSEAFF
many	TRBD1	TRBV20-1	TRBJ1-5	TGCAGTGCGGGGACAGGGGTGGCTCAGCCCCAGCATTTT	CSAGTGVAQPQHF
many	NA	TRBV29-1	TRBJ2-3	TGCAGCGTTGTGAGGTTGCAGGCAGATACGCAGTATTTT	CSVVRLQADTQYF
many	NA	TRBV3-1	TRBJ2-1	TGTGCCAGCAGCCCCGAAGCCGCGGACAATGAGCAGTTCTTC	CASSPEAADNEQFF
few	NA	TRBV4-1	TRBJ2-3	TGCGCCAGCAGCCAACCTAGAGGACTACCAGATACGCAGTATTTT	CASSQPRGLPDTQYF
NA	TRBD2	TRBV7-8	TRBJ2-3	TGTGCCAGCAGCTTCGCTAGCGGGAGCAAAAGCACAGATACGCAGTATTTT	CASSFASGSKSTDTQYF
many	NA	TRBV7-2	TRBJ1-4	TGTGCCAGCAGCTTAGATCTTTCAACTAATGAAAAACTGTTTTTT	CASSLDLSTNEKLFF
few	TRBD2	TRBV7-6	TRBJ2-1	TGTGCCAGCAGCTTAGGGTTAGTAGCGGGAGTGTCCTACAATGAGCAGTTCTTC	CASSLGLVAGVSYNEQFF
few	TRBD2	TRBV10-3	TRBJ2-1	TGTGCCATCAGTGAGTGGACTAGCGGGAAGAACAATGAGCAGTTCTTC	CAISEWTSGKNNEQFF
many	NA	TRBV27	TRBJ2-5	TGTGCCAGCAGTCTAGGGACGACTTTCCAAGAGACCCAGTACTTC	CASSLGTTFQETQYF
NA	TRBD1	TRBV5-6	TRBJ1-5	TGTGCCAGCAGCTTGAATAGGGGACAGGGCAATCAGCCCCAGCATTTT	CASSLNRGQGNQPQHF
NA	NA	TRBV12-5	TRBJ1-5	TGTGCTAGTGGTTTGGAGGGTGCCAAGAATCAGCCCCAGCATTTT	CASGLEGAKNQPQHF
many	NA	TRBV2	TRBJ2-7	TGTGCCAGCAGTGTCGGGGACTTCTACGAGCAGTACTTC	CASSVGDFYEQYF
many	NA	TRBV5-1	TRBJ2-1	TGCGCCAGCAGCTCTTCGGGACAAGGTTACAATGAGCAGTTCTTC	CASSSSGQGYNEQFF
NA	NA	TRBV13	TRBJ1-1	TGCGCCAGCAGCCCGGTGCAGGGGATGAACACTGAAGCTTTCTTT	CASSPVQGMNTEAFF
many	TRBD1	TRBV12-3/TRBV12-4	TRBJ1-5	TGTGCCAGCAGTTCCAGACAGGGTCGAAATCAGCCCCAGCATTTT	CASSSRQGRNQPQHF
NA	NA	TRBV5-1	TRBJ2-2	TGCGCCAGCAGGGCTGGACTGGTGAACACCGGGGAGCTGTTTTTT	CASRAGLVNTGELFF
few	NA	TRBV29-1	TRBJ2-7	TGCAGCGCTCGGGACGGGGGCTCCTACGAGCAGTACTTC	CSARDGGSYEQYF
NA	TRBD2	TRBV27	TRBJ2-7	TGTGCCAGCAGTTACAAGACTAGCGGGAGAGGGGGCTACGAGCAGTACTTC	CASSYKTSGRGGYEQYF
many	TRBD1	TRBV10-2	TRBJ2-7	TGCGCCAGCAGTGACCCGGGACAGGGCTACGAGCAGTACTTC	CASSDPGQGYEQYF
many	TRBD2	TRBV5-1	TRBJ2-1	TGCGCCAGCAGCTTGGCTAGCGGGAGCGCCAATGAGCAGTTCTTC	CASSLASGSANEQFF
many	TRBD1	TRBV11-1	TRBJ1-1	TGTGCCAGCAGCTATATGGGACAGCTAAACACTGAAGCTTTCTTT	CASSYMGQLNTEAFF
NA	NA	TRBV4-1	TRBJ2-3	TGCGCCAGCAGCCACCCCCGGGGAGATACGCAGTATTTT	CASSHPRGDTQYF
many	TRBD2	TRBV12-5	TRBJ2-1	TGTGCTAGTGGTTTGGTCGGGACTAGCGGTTACAATGAGCAGTTCTTC	CASGLVGTSGYNEQFF
many	NA	TRBV15	TRBJ2-1	TGTGCCACCAGCAGAGATCTCCCTACAGGGAACAATGAGCAGTTCTTC	CATSRDLPTGNNEQFF
many	NA	TRBV28	TRBJ2-6	TGTGCCAGCAGTGCCGGATCCTTGAGCTCTGGGGCCAACGTCCTGACTTTC	CASSAGSLSSGANVLTF
few	NA	TRBV27	TRBJ1-5	TGTGCCAGCAGTCCCCTTGGAGACCTTCCTGATCAGCCCCAGCATTTT	CASSPLGDLPDQPQHF
few	TRBD2	TRBV6-2/TRBV6-3	TRBJ2-7	TGTGCCAGCAGTTATTTAAGCGGGAGGTACTACGAGCAGTACTTC	CASSYLSGRYYEQYF
many	NA	TRBV2	TRBJ2-3	TGTGCCAGCAGTGAGCTTACTAGCACAGATACGCAGTATTTT	CASSELTSTDTQYF
NA	NA	TRBV7-2	TRBJ2-5	TGTGCCAGCAGCTTAGTTGGTCGGCTTCAAGAGACCCAGTACTTC	CASSLVGRLQETQYF
few	TRBD2	TRBV24-1	TRBJ2-3	TGTGCCACCAGTGATTTCACGGGACTAGCGGGAGTCACAGATACGCAGTATTTT	CATSDFTGLAGVTDTQYF
many	TRBD1	TRBV6-1	TRBJ1-2	TGTGCCAGCAGCCCATCAGGGGGGACAAGGACTGGCTACACCTTC	CASSPSGGTRTGYTF
NA	TRBD1	TRBV4-1	TRBJ2-2	TGCGCCAGCAAATATCAGGGGGCGATTACCGGGGAGCTGTTTTTT	CASKYQGAITGELFF
NA	NA	TRBV20-1	TRBJ2-3	TGCAGTGCAAGCCTTAGCGAGAGGCCGGGAGATACGCAGTATTTT	CSASLSERPGDTQYF
many	NA	TRBV12-3/TRBV12-4	TRBJ1-1	TGTGCCAGCAGTTTAGCCCAGAACACTGAAGCTTTCTTT	CASSLAQNTEAFF
many	TRBD1	TRBV7-9	TRBJ2-1	TGTGCCAGCAGCTCGGGGGTGGGGACAGGCGACAATGAGCAGTTCTTC	CASSSGVGTGDNEQFF
few	NA	TRBV27	TRBJ2-2	TGTGCCAGCAGTTTTCAGGGGAGGTTCGGGGAGCTGTTTTTT	CASSFQGRFGELFF